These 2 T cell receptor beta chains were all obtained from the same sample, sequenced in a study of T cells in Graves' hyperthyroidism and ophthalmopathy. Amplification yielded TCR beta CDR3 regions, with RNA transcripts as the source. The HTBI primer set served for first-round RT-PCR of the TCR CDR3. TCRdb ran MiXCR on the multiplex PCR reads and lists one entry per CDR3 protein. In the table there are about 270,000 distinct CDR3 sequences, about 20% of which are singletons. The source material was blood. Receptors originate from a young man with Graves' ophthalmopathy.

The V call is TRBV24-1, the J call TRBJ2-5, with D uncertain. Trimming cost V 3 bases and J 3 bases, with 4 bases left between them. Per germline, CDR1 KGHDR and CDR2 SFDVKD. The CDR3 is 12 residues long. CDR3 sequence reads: CATSDTKETQYF. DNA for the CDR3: TGTGCCACCAGTGATACCAAAGAGACCCAGTACTTC.

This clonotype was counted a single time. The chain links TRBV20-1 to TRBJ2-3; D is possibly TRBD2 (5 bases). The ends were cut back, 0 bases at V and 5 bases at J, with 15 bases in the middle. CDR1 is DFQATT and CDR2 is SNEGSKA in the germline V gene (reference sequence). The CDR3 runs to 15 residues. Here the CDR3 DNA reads TGCAGTGCTAGAGATTGGGGAGTCCAAAGAGATACGCAGTATTTT. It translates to CSARDWGVQRDTQYF.